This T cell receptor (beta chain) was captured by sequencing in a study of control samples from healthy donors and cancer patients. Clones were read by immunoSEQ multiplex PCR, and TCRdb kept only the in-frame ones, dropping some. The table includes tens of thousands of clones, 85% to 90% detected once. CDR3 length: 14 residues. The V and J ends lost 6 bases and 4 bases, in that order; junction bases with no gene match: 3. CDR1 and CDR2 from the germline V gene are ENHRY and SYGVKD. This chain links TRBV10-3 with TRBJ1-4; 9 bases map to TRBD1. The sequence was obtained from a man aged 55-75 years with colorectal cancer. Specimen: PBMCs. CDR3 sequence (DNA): TGTGCCATCAGAGGGACAGGGAATAATGAAAAACTGTTTTTT. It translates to CAIRGTGNNEKLFF.